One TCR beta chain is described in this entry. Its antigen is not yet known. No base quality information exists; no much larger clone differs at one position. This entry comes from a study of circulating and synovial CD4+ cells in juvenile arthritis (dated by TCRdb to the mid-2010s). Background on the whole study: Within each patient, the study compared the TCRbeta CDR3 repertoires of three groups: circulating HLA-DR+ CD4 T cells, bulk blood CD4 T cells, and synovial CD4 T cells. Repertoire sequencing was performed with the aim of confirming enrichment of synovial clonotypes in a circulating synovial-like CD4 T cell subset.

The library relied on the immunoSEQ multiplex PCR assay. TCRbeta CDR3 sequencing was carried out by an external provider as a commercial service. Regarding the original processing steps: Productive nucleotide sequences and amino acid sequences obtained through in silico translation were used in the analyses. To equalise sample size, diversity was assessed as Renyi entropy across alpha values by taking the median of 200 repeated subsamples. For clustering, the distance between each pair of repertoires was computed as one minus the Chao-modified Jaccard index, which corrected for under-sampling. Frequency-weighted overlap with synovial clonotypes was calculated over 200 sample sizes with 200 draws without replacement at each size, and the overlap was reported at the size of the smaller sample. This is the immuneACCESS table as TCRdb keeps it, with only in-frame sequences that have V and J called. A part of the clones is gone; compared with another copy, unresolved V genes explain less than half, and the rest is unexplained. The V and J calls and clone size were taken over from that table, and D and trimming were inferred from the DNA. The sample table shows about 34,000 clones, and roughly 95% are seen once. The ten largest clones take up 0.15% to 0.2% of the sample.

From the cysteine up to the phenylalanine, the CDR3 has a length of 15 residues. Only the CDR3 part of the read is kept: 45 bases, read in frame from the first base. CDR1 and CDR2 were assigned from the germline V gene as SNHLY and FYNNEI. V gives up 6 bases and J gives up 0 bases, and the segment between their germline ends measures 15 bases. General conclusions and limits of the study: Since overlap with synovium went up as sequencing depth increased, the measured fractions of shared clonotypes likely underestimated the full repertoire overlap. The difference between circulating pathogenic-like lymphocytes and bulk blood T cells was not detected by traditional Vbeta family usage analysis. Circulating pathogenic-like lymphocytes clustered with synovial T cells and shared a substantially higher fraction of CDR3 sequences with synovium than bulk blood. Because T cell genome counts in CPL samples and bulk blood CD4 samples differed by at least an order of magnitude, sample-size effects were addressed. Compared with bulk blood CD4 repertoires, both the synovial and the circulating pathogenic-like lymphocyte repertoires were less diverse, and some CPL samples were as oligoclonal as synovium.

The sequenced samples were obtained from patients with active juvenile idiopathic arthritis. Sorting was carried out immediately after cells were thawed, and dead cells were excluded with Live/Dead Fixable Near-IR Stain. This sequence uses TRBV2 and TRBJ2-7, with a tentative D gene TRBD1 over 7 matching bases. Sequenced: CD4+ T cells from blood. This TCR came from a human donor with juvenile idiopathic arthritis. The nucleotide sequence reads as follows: TGTGCCAGCAGCTCCCAGGGGGGACCCTCCTACGAGCAGTACTTC. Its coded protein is CASSSQGGPSYEQYF.